This passage covers 18 T cell receptor beta chains from one sample sequenced in a study of cytomegalovirus exposure and HLA in healthy donors. Researchers ran the PCR with 60 Vbeta and 13 Jbeta primers. Sequencing used immunoSEQ multiplex PCR; TCRdb keeps in-frame clones, though not all of them. The table shows approximately 75,000 clones, with 84% occurring only once. The sequenced sample consisted of PBMCs. The receptors derive from a man aged 65 to 79 in good health and CMV-seropositive.

The chain uses TRBV21-1 and TRBJ2-4; TRBD2, the table's D call, was not compared with the DNA. TRBV21-1 is a known pseudogene. The CDR3 runs to 12 residues. CDR3 loop: CASSKRSGVVYF. CDR3 bases: TGTGCCAGCAGCAAAAGGTCCGGAGTTGTGTACTTC.

The chain joins TRBV2 to TRBJ2-1, with a tentative D call TRBD2 (6 bases). Germline V CDR1 and CDR2: SNHLY, FYNNEI. V was cut by 6 bases and J by 5 bases, with 20 bases left in between. The length of the CDR3 is 16 residues. Here the CDR3 reads CASSALGAGMDNEQFF. Written as DNA, the CDR3 is TGTGCCAGCAGCGCCCTCGGGGCGGGGATGGACAATGAGCAGTTCTTC.

With respect to this clone: Other nucleotide sequences in the sample specify the same CDR3. The chain employs TRBV7-2 and TRBJ2-2, with D maybe TRBD2 (6 bases). The CDR3 has 15 amino acids. Germline V lookup: CDR1 SGHTA, CDR2 FQGNSA. Deletions cut 1 base from V and 7 bases from J, with 13 bases between. For the CDR3, the DNA is TGTGCCAGCAGCTTAGTGGGCGGAGGGGTCGGGGAGCTGTTTTTT. This sequence encodes CASSLVGGGVGELFF.

The genes are TRBV29-1 and TRBJ2-1; no definite D call. The V and J ends lost 6 bases and 9 bases respectively, with 9 bases between them. Germline CDR1 is SQVTM and CDR2 is ANQGSEA. CDR3 length: 10 residues. The CDR3 reads CSVRTPEQFF. For the CDR3, the DNA is TGCAGCGTCCGAACTCCTGAGCAGTTCTTC.

The chain joins TRBV29-1 to TRBJ2-5, with 8 bases aligning to TRBD1. Germline assignment: CDR1 SQVTM and CDR2 ANQGSEA. J was trimmed by 5 bases and V by 8 bases; bases with no gene match: 4. This CDR3 spans 11 amino acids. As DNA, the CDR3 is TGCAGCACGAGACAGGGGGAGACCCAGTACTTC. This encodes CSTRQGETQYF. Full variable domain (rest looked up from reference TRBV29-1 and TRBJ2-5): SAVISQKPSRDICQRGTSLTIQCQVDSQVTMMFWYRQQPGQSLTLIATANQGSEATYESGFVIDKFPISRPNLTFSTLTVSNMSPEDSSIYLCSTRQGETQYFGPGTRLLVL.

V and J are TRBV7-3 and TRBJ2-7; D is perhaps TRBD2 (5 bases). The CDR3 is 12 amino acids. Per the germline V gene, CDR1 is SGHTA and CDR2 is FQGTGA. V lost 5 bases, J lost 6 bases, and 11 bases lay in between. CDR3 protein: CASSAGRGEQYF. The DNA of the CDR3 is TGTGCCAGCAGCGCTGGGAGAGGCGAGCAGTACTTC.

The count of this clone is one. V usage is TRBV7-8 and J usage is TRBJ2-7; TRBD2 matches 11 bases. Trimming removed 5 bases from V and 2 bases from J; junction bases left unmatched: 8. The CDR3 runs to 16 residues. Germline CDR1 reads SGHVS; CDR2 reads FQNEAQ. The CDR3 spells CASSPQALAGAYEQYF. CDR3 bases: TGTGCCAGCAGCCCCCAGGCACTAGCGGGGGCCTACGAGCAGTACTTC.

This chain's CDR3 is CATTTDSNQPQHF. As DNA, the CDR3 is TGTGCCACTACGACAGATAGCAATCAGCCCCAGCATTTT. The chain links TRBV10-3 to TRBJ1-5; D might be TRBD1 (5 bases). Germline assignment: CDR1 ENHRY and CDR2 SYGVKD. V was shortened by 10 bases and J by 0 bases, with 10 bases between the two germline ends. The CDR3 loop spans 13 amino acids.

Worth noting for this clone: Other DNA sequences of this sample code for an identical CDR3. The rearrangement links TRBV4-3 to TRBJ1-2; possibly TRBD1 for D (5 bases). In germline, CDR1 is LGHNA, CDR2 YSLEER. The CDR3 is 13 residues long. Between the trimmed V and J ends, which lost 0 bases and 5 bases, there was a span of 7 bases. The CDR3 DNA is TGCGCCAGCAGCCAAGAGCGGGGGTATGGCTACACCTTC. Translated, it gives CASSQERGYGYTF.

The V call is TRBV15, the J call TRBJ2-3; D ambiguous. Germline V gene lookup returns CDR1 LNHNV and CDR2 YYDKDF (reference sequence). The CDR3 has 12 residues. The ends were cut back, 3 bases at V and 3 bases at J, with 4 bases in the middle. The CDR3 DNA reads TGTGCCACCAGCAGGGAGACAGATACGCAGTATTTT. This codes for CATSRETDTQYF. Together with reference TRBV15 and TRBJ2-3, the CDR3 gives the full variable domain: DAMVIQNPRYQVTQFGKPVTLSCSQTLNHNVMYWYQQKSSQAPKLLFHYYDKDFNNEADTPDNFQSRRPNTSFCFLDIRSPGLGDTAMYLCATSRETDTQYFGPGTRLTVL.

The gene calls are TRBV29-1 and TRBJ2-2; possible D gene TRBD2, 5 bases. The CDR3 sequence is 14 residues long. CDR1 is SQVTM, CDR2 ANQGSEA, per germline. The V end was cut by 5 bases, the J end by 2 bases, with 12 bases between. CDR3 loop: CSVSRSGNTGELFF. For the CDR3, the DNA is TGCAGCGTTTCCAGGAGCGGAAACACCGGGGAGCTGTTTTTT.

The chain uses TRBV28 and TRBJ2-1; D might be TRBD1 (6 bases). V lost 8 bases and J 8 bases, leaving 13 bases between the germline ends. This CDR3 spans 12 amino acids. Per the germline V gene, CDR1 is MDHEN and CDR2 is SYDVKM. The CDR3 sequence: CASWTEVHEQFF. CDR3 DNA sequence: TGTGCCAGCTGGACAGAAGTCCATGAGCAGTTCTTC.

The J gene is TRBJ2-2, the V gene TRBV2; D ambiguous. Between the trimmed V and J ends, which lost 3 bases and 2 bases, there was a span of 10 bases. Per the germline V gene, CDR1 is SNHLY and CDR2 is FYNNEI. The CDR3 has 15 amino acids. The CDR3 here is CASSEWLSNTGELFF. CDR3 nucleotide sequence: TGTGCCAGCAGTGAGTGGCTTTCTAACACCGGGGAGCTGTTTTTT.

The genes are TRBV25-1 and TRBJ2-1, with 8 bases lining up with TRBD2. This CDR3 spans 15 amino acids. Germline CDR1 reads MGHDK; CDR2 reads SYGVNS. V was pared by 1 base and J by 8 bases, with 7 bases of the junction left unmatched. The CDR3 reads CASSESGGPFDEQFF. The CDR3 DNA follows: TGTGCCAGCAGTGAATCGGGAGGGCCTTTTGATGAGCAGTTCTTC.

This chain links TRBV5-1 with TRBJ1-2; 8 nucleotides agree with TRBD1. The junction had 14 bases not matched to a gene; V was cut back by 4 bases and J by 12 bases. The CDR3 contains 14 residues. CDR1 SGHRS and CDR2 YFSETQ come from the germline V gene. The CDR3 loop reads CASSHAGDRRPDTF. DNA for the CDR3: TGCGCCAGCAGCCATGCCGGGGACAGGCGGCCGGACACCTTC.

This sequence joins TRBV7-2 and TRBJ2-1, with a weak D call TRBD2 (6 bases). With 5 bases removed from V and 12 bases from J, the gap between germline ends came to 23 bases. From germline, CDR1 is SGHTA and CDR2 FQGNSA. CDR3 size: 15 residues. For the CDR3, the DNA is TGTGCCAGCAGCCTCCTAGGTGGGGGTCACGGGGGGCAGTTCTTC. Its protein product is CASSLLGGGHGGQFF.

This clone is a singleton in its sample. This sequence joins TRBV5-1 and TRBJ2-7, with TRBD1 identical over 7 bases. Germline loops: CDR1 SGHRS, CDR2 YFSETQ. V was clipped by 0 bases and J by 3 bases; unmatched bases: 3. This CDR3 spans 14 amino acids. DNA for the CDR3: TGCGCCAGCAGCTTGGCTACAGGGGTCTACGAGCAGTACTTC. Its translation: CASSLATGVYEQYF.

V gene TRBV5-4 combines with J gene TRBJ2-7; TRBD2 matches at 14 bases. Germline values: CDR1 SGHNT, CDR2 YYREEE (reference sequence). V trimming: 4 bases; J trimming: 3 bases; junction bases outside the gene matches: 3. CDR3 size: 15 residues. The CDR3 region has the DNA TGTGCCAGCAGCCGGGGACTAGCGGGAGTCTACGAGCAGTACTTC. Residues: CASSRGLAGVYEQYF.